These T cell receptor beta chains were read from a single sample in a study of cytomegalovirus exposure and HLA in healthy donors. Profiling relied on immunoSEQ multiplex PCR, and the TCRdb table lists in-frame clones only, not all of them. Among about 130,000 clones listed, less than 80% were seen once. The sample consisted of PBMCs. Every receptor here comes from a middle-aged man in good health and CMV-seropositive. Each CDR3 is given with its conserved first and last residue. D genes are given only for firm matches. A row's size may be missing; if present it is once, few, many or a size class.

>TRBV15|NA|NA|TRBJ1-4
TGTGCCACCAGCAGAGAACTCGGACAGACGTTGGAACTGTTTTTT
CATSRELGQTLELFF
>TRBV2|NA|few|TRBJ2-1
TGTGCCAGCAGTGATAGCGACGGCCGGGTTGCTGAGCAGTTCTTC
CASSDSDGRVAEQFF
>TRBV2|TRBD1|NA|TRBJ1-5
TGTGCCAGCAGCTACGCTGCCGGGACAGGAAGTAATAGCAATCAGCCCCAGCATTTT
CASSYAAGTGSNSNQPQHF
>TRBV9|NA|once|TRBJ1-3
TGTGCCAGCAGCGAGGGCAGGGCACACGGAAACACCATATATTTT
CASSEGRAHGNTIYF
>TRBV27|NA|NA|TRBJ1-4
TGTGCCAGCAGTGCACGGAGAGGTGAAAAACTGTTTTTT
CASSARRGEKLFF
>TRBV2|NA|NA|TRBJ2-1
TGTGCCAGCAGTGAATTGCAGGGTACCTACAATGAGCAGTTCTTC
CASSELQGTYNEQFF
>TRBV15|TRBD2|NA|TRBJ2-3
TGTGCCACCAGCAGGGTAGCGGGGGGGCCGTTCGATACGCAGTATTTT
CATSRVAGGPFDTQYF
>TRBV9|NA|NA|TRBJ2-3
TGTGCCAGCACCCTGGGTAGCGCATTACACACAGATACGCAGTATTTT
CASTLGSALHTDTQYF
>TRBV5-5|TRBD1|NA|TRBJ2-7
TGTGCCAGCAGCCATGACCCCGGGACAGGGGTCGGGGAGCAGTACTTC
CASSHDPGTGVGEQYF
>TRBV7-8|NA|NA|TRBJ2-7
TGTGCCAGCACCCCCGGCGGGAAGTTGACCTACGAGCAGTACTTC
CASTPGGKLTYEQYF
>TRBV5-6|NA|NA|TRBJ2-5
TGTGCCAGCAGCCCGAAGGACCCATTAAGCGGAGAGACCCAGTACTTC
CASSPKDPLSGETQYF
>TRBV30|NA|NA|TRBJ1-2
TGTGCCTGGAGTGTACCGGGAGGCTACACCTTC
CAWSVPGGYTF
>TRBV19|TRBD1|NA|TRBJ2-7
TGTGCCAGTAGTCTACGGGACAGACCCTCCTACGAGCAGTACTTC
CASSLRDRPSYEQYF
>TRBV6-6|NA|few|TRBJ1-2
TGTGCCAGCTCCCCCCCTCGGTCGGAGCATGGCTACACCTTC
CASSPPRSEHGYTF
>TRBV7-6|NA|NA|TRBJ2-1
TGTGCCAGCAGCTTATCAGGGAATTCCTACAATGAGCAGTTCTTC
CASSLSGNSYNEQFF
>TRBV5-5|NA|NA|TRBJ2-6
TGTGCCAGCAGCCCCGTGGGGGCGAAAGGGGCCAACGTCCTGACTTTC
CASSPVGAKGANVLTF
>TRBV25-1|NA|few|TRBJ2-7
TGTGCCAGCAGTGAAGACAAAGTGCGCTCCTACGAGCAGTACTTC
CASSEDKVRSYEQYF
>TRBV30|NA|NA|TRBJ1-6
TGTGCCACCCCGGGAGGGTCCTACCCAAGTTATAATTCACCCCTCCACTTT
CATPGGSYPSYNSPLHF
>TRBV7-9|TRBD1|NA|TRBJ2-2
TGTGCCAGCAGCCCCCCGGGGACAGGGTACACCGGGGAGCTGTTTTTT
CASSPPGTGYTGELFF
>TRBV28|NA|NA|TRBJ2-7
TGTGCCAGCAACCACCAGGGCTACGAGCAGTACTTC
CASNHQGYEQYF
>TRBV27|TRBD2|NA|TRBJ2-7
TGTGCCAGCAGTTTGGCCAGACTAGCGGGAGGGCGGTCGGCCTACGAGCAGTACTTC
CASSLARLAGGRSAYEQYF
>TRBV4-1|TRBD1|NA|TRBJ2-7
TGCGCCAGCAGCCGATCCGGGACAGACCACGAGCAGTACTTC
CASSRSGTDHEQYF
>TRBV5-1|NA|NA|TRBJ2-3
TGCGCCAGCAGCTTGTTGCGGGGAAGCACGGATACGCAGTATTTT
CASSLLRGSTDTQYF
>TRBV5-6|NA|NA|TRBJ1-6
TGTGCCAGCAGCTTCTACAGAACCAGTAACTATAATTCACCCCTCCACTTT
CASSFYRTSNYNSPLHF
>TRBV5-1|TRBD2|NA|TRBJ2-3
TGCGCCAGCAGCTTGGGGACTAGAGAGCGTTCGCAGTATTTT
CASSLGTRERSQYF
>TRBV5-6|NA|NA|TRBJ1-1
TGTGCCAGCACGCAGGGAACGAACACTGAAGCTTTCTTT
CASTQGTNTEAFF
>TRBV4-1|TRBD1|NA|TRBJ2-3
TGCGCCAGCAGCCATGGGGACAGGGGGCGACCCACAGATACGCAGTATTTT
CASSHGDRGRPTDTQYF
>TRBV19|NA|NA|TRBJ2-7
TGTGCCAGTAAAAAGGGACTTGGCCCATACGAGCAGTACTTC
CASKKGLGPYEQYF
>TRBV6-4|TRBD2|few|TRBJ2-1
TGTGCCAGCAGTGGTAGCGGGGGCTCCTACAATGAGCAGTTCTTC
CASSGSGGSYNEQFF
>TRBV9|NA|NA|TRBJ2-2
TGTGCCAGCAGCCCTTCGGGGTCCGGGGAGCTGTTTTTT
CASSPSGSGELFF
>TRBV7-8|TRBD2|few|TRBJ2-1
TGTGCCAGCAGCCTAACCGGGACTAGCGGGACAAATGAGCAGTTCTTC
CASSLTGTSGTNEQFF
>TRBV5-1|NA|NA|TRBJ2-5
TGCGCCAGCAGCTTGGACGGTTTCCAAGAGACCCAGTACTTC
CASSLDGFQETQYF
>TRBV5-1|TRBD1|NA|TRBJ2-7
TGCGCCAGCAGCTCCTCCGGGACAGGGATCGACGAGCAGTACTTC
CASSSSGTGIDEQYF
>TRBV9|NA|NA|TRBJ1-2
TGTGCCAGCAGCGCGACAGCTACTAACTATGGCTACACCTTC
CASSATATNYGYTF
>TRBV2|NA|NA|TRBJ1-2
TGTGCCAGCAGTGATTGGGGGAGACGGCAGGGACTAAACTATGGCTACACCTTC
CASSDWGRRQGLNYGYTF
>TRBV6-5|NA|NA|TRBJ2-3
TGTGCCAGCAGTTACTCGAAACATCTTAGCACAGATACGCAGTATTTT
CASSYSKHLSTDTQYF
>TRBV5-6|TRBD1|few|TRBJ1-2
TGTGCCAGCAGCTTGGATCCCCCCAAAACAGGGGACTATGGCTACACCTTC
CASSLDPPKTGDYGYTF
>TRBV6-5|NA|NA|TRBJ1-1
TGTGCCAGCACGGCGGGGGTCCATCGCGAAGCTTTCTTT
CASTAGVHREAFF
>TRBV27|TRBD1|NA|TRBJ1-6
TGTGCCAGCAGTTTTGAAGGGGGCAACGGAGGATCACCCCTCCACTTT
CASSFEGGNGGSPLHF
>TRBV9|TRBD2|NA|TRBJ2-3
TGTGCCAGCAGCGAGCAAACTAGCGGGAGGACCCATACGCAGTATTTT
CASSEQTSGRTHTQYF
>TRBV5-1|TRBD1|NA|TRBJ2-6
TGCGCCAGCAGCCCGACAGGGACTGGGGCCAACGTCCTGACTTTC
CASSPTGTGANVLTF
>TRBV11-2|TRBD2|NA|TRBJ2-2
TGTGCCAGCAGCTCCCGAAGACTAGCGGTGTCCACCGGGGAGCTGTTTTTT
CASSSRRLAVSTGELFF
>TRBV2|TRBD1|NA|TRBJ1-1
TGTGCCAGCAACGACAGGGTGAACACTGAAGCTTTCTTT
CASNDRVNTEAFF
>TRBV5-1|TRBD1|few|TRBJ2-2
TGCGCCAGCAGCCCCATGGGACAGGGGGCGATCAGGGGCGGGGAGCTGTTTTTT
CASSPMGQGAIRGGELFF
>TRBV11-2|NA|NA|TRBJ2-3
TGTGCCAGCAGCTTAGGTAGTTGGGGGCCCGGAGATACGCAGTATTTT
CASSLGSWGPGDTQYF
>TRBV19|TRBD1|NA|TRBJ1-2
TGTGCCAGTAAGGTCCAGGGACAGGGGACGCACGGCTACACCTTC
CASKVQGQGTHGYTF
>TRBV5-4|TRBD1|NA|TRBJ2-1
TGTGCCAGCAGCTTGGAGGCAGGGGGCTACTCCTACAATGAGCAGTTCTTC
CASSLEAGGYSYNEQFF
>TRBV6-1|TRBD1|NA|TRBJ1-6
TGTGCCAGCACTGGGACAGGGAATTCACCCCTCCACTTT
CASTGTGNSPLHF
>TRBV7-8|NA|NA|TRBJ2-3
TGTGCCAGCAGCTTTTGGGGAGAAAACACAGATACGCAGTATTTT
CASSFWGENTDTQYF
>TRBV11-2|NA|NA|TRBJ1-1
TGTGCCAGCAGCTTACAAATTCAGGGAACTGAAGCTTTCTTT
CASSLQIQGTEAFF
>TRBV6-5|TRBD2|NA|TRBJ2-5
TGTGCCAGCAGTTGGGGGGGCCAAGAGACCCAGTACTTC
CASSWGGQETQYF
>TRBV28|TRBD1|NA|TRBJ1-6
TGTGCCAGCAGTCCTACAGGGGGGCGGGTGAATTCACCCCTCCACTTT
CASSPTGGRVNSPLHF
>TRBV7-6|NA|few|TRBJ2-3
TGTGCCAGCAGACCTAGCCCTAGCACAGATACGCAGTATTTT
CASRPSPSTDTQYF
>TRBV6-5|NA|NA|TRBJ1-2
TGTGCCAGCAGGCCGACGGGGTATGGCTACACCTTC
CASRPTGYGYTF
>TRBV7-9|TRBD2|NA|TRBJ2-3
TGTGCCAGCAGCGGGTGGGGACTAGCTAGCACAGATACGCAGTATTTT
CASSGWGLASTDTQYF
>TRBV4-2|TRBD1|NA|TRBJ2-5
TGTGCCAGCAGCCAAGAACCACCGGGACAGGGGTTCGGCGAGACCCAGTACTTC
CASSQEPPGQGFGETQYF
>TRBV5-1|NA|NA|TRBJ2-7
TGCGCCAGCAGCTTAATCAGGGGAGACGAGCAGTACTTC
CASSLIRGDEQYF
>TRBV7-9|NA|NA|TRBJ1-3
TGTGCCAGCAGCTTAGCGGCAGGGACTGGAAACACCATATATTTT
CASSLAAGTGNTIYF
>TRBV27|NA|NA|TRBJ2-2
TGTGCCAGCAGTTACGGGGTTAACACCGGGGAGCTGTTTTTT
CASSYGVNTGELFF
>TRBV6-6|TRBD2|few|TRBJ2-7
TGTGCCAGCAATCGGGGGGGCTCCTACGAGCAGTACTTC
CASNRGGSYEQYF